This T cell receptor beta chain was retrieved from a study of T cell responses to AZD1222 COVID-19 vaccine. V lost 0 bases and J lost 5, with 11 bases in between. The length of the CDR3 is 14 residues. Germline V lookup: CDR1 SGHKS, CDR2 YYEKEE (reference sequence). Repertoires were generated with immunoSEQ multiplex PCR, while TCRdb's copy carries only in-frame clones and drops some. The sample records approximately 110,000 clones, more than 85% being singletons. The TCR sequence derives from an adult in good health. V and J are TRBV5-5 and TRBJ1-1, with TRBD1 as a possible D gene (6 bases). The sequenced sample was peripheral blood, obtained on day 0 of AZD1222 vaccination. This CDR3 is CASSLARGRTEAFF. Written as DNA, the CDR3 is TGTGCCAGCAGCTTGGCCAGGGGCAGGACTGAAGCTTTCTTT.